A single sample gave rise to the 16 T cell receptor beta chains below, sequenced in a study of identical twins. TCRdb itself ran the 5' RACE reads through MiXCR, one entry per CDR3 protein. The table records 1.5 million to 2 million distinct CDR3 sequences, roughly 35% of them present only once. The sample comprised cord blood. These receptors were obtained from a newborn girl in good health.

This chain connects TRBV9 to TRBJ2-1, with 10 bases fitting TRBD2. CDR1 is SGDLS, CDR2 YYNGEE, per germline. This CDR3 has 16 amino acids. After removal of 2 bases from V and 12 bases from J, the junction contained 14 bases not matched to a gene. CDR3 sequence: CASSVDGASGSTGQFF. CDR3 DNA: TGTGCCAGCAGCGTCGACGGGGCTAGCGGGAGTACAGGGCAGTTCTTC.

The V and J genes are TRBV12-3 or TRBV12-4 and TRBJ1-3; 11 bases map to TRBD1. The CDR3 totals 13 residues. V lost 5 bases, J lost 9 bases, and 3 bases stayed unmatched. In DNA, the CDR3 is TGTGCCAGCAGTCCGGGACAGGGGGTCACCATATATTTT. It codes for CASSPGQGVTIYF.

The V gene is TRBV7-2, the J gene TRBJ2-1; D is uncertain. The CDR3 covers 17 residues. V lost 1 base and J 0 bases, leaving 13 bases between the germline ends. Germline lookup yields CDR1 SGHTA and CDR2 FQGNSA. The chain's CDR3 is CASSLGPSYSSYNEQFF. For the CDR3, the DNA is TGTGCCAGCAGCTTAGGCCCCAGCTACAGCTCCTACAATGAGCAGTTCTTC.

This clonotype came up a few times. The chain carries TRBV20-1 and TRBJ2-3; D is possibly TRBD2 (7 bases). Germline V gene lookup returns CDR1 DFQATT and CDR2 SNEGSKA (reference sequence). Between the trimmed V and J ends, which lost 0 bases and 5 bases, there was a span of 15 bases. This CDR3 is built from 15 residues. For the CDR3, the DNA is TGCAGTGCTAGAGATAGGCGGGGGCCAGGAGATACGCAGTATTTT. Translation gives CSARDRRGPGDTQYF.

The chain is built from TRBV9 and TRBJ2-2; TRBD2 matches at 12 bases. CDR1 and CDR2 from the germline V gene are SGDLS and YYNGEE. The CDR3 sequence is 15 residues long. V lost 4 bases and J lost 6; bases outside the gene matches: 4. The CDR3 is CASSPPSGGAGELFF. The CDR3 DNA follows: TGTGCCAGCAGCCCCCCTAGCGGGGGGGCCGGGGAGCTGTTTTTT.

The V call is TRBV3-1, the J call TRBJ1-4; D not certain. This CDR3 has 14 amino acids. V dropped 4 bases and J dropped 8 bases, with 14 bases sitting between them. Germline lookup yields CDR1 LGHDT and CDR2 YNNKEL (reference sequence). The CDR3 sequence: CASSRNTNREKLFF. CDR3 DNA: TGTGCCAGCAGCCGGAATACTAACAGAGAAAAACTGTTTTTT.

V usage is TRBV5-6 and J usage is TRBJ1-1, with D possibly matching TRBD1 (5 bases). Per germline, CDR1 SGHDT and CDR2 YYEEEE. The CDR3 consists of 14 residues. V lost 2 bases and J 4 bases, leaving 12 bases between the germline ends. CDR3 region: CASSFPDTVTEAFF. CDR3 sequence (DNA): TGTGCCAGCAGCTTTCCGGACACCGTCACTGAAGCTTTCTTT.

The rearrangement links TRBV4-2 to TRBJ2-1; tentative D call: TRBD2 (6 bases). The J call may be incorrect, as the DNA end agrees better with TRBJ2-7. The CDR3 runs to 16 residues. Germline assignment: CDR1 LGHNA and CDR2 YNFKEQ. CDR3: CASSQHTSSSYNEQYF. The CDR3 DNA is TGTGCCAGCAGCCAGCACACTAGCAGCTCCTACAATGAGCAGTACTTC.

The chain uses TRBV12-3 or TRBV12-4 and TRBJ2-7; D might be TRBD1 (6 bases). V lost 6 bases to trimming and J lost 5 bases, with 14 bases between them. This CDR3 is built from 13 residues. The CDR3: CASSFARDNEQYF. The CDR3 bases are TGTGCCAGCAGCTTCGCCCGGGACAACGAGCAGTACTTC.

This clonotype was counted only a few times. The chain is built from TRBV27 and TRBJ1-2; 10 nucleotides match TRBD1. The CDR3 runs 16 residues. The ends lost 5 bases at V and 7 bases at J; junction bases unmatched: 13. Germline assignment: CDR1 MNHEY and CDR2 SMNVEV (reference sequence). The CDR3 protein is CASSPRDRGLMGGYTF. DNA for the CDR3: TGTGCCAGCAGTCCCCGGGACAGGGGATTAATGGGTGGCTACACCTTC.

This clonotype occurred many times. The chain joins TRBV11-2 to TRBJ2-3; D may be TRBD1 or TRBD2 (6 bases each). Germline CDR1 reads SGHAT; CDR2 reads FQNNGV. This CDR3 has 15 amino acids. V lost 1 base and J lost 2, with 10 bases in between. CDR3 nucleotides: TGTGCCAGCAGCTTAGGACGGGGGCACACAGATACGCAGTATTTT. Encoded protein: CASSLGRGHTDTQYF. The entire variable domain, with the rest obtained from reference TRBV11-2 and TRBJ2-3, is as follows: EAGVAQSPRYKIIEKRQSVAFWCNPISGHATLYWYQQILGQGPKLLIQFQNNGVVDDSQLPKDRFSAERLKGVDSTLKIQPAKLEDSAVYLCASSLGRGHTDTQYFGPGTRLTVL.

This clonotype was seen at least ten times. The chain recombines TRBV29-1 with TRBJ2-1; TRBD2 matches at 9 bases. V was pared by 5 bases and J by 2 bases, with 4 bases of the junction left unmatched. This CDR3 has 14 residues. Germline-derived CDR1 and CDR2 are SQVTM and ANQGSEA. The CDR3 DNA follows: TGCAGCGTTACCGGGACTAGCCCCTACAATGAGCAGTTCTTC. Its protein is CSVTGTSPYNEQFF.

The chain uses TRBV7-8 and TRBJ1-5; no clear D. V was pared by 1 base and J by 4 bases, with 8 bases between. Germline CDR1 reads SGHVS; CDR2 reads FQNEAQ. The CDR3 covers 14 residues. The CDR3 spells CASSLGVVNQPQHF. The CDR3 nucleotides are TGTGCCAGCAGCTTAGGGGTGGTTAATCAGCCCCAGCATTTT.

This sequence joins TRBV20-1 and TRBJ2-5, with D possibly matching TRBD1 (7 bases). The CDR3 is 16 residues long. CDR1 is DFQATT, CDR2 SNEGSKA, per germline (reference sequence). The V gene lost 0 bases and the J gene lost 11 bases, with 25 bases spanning the gap. Here the CDR3 reads CSARDSGGSRPDEQYF. The CDR3 coding sequence is TGCAGTGCTAGAGATTCAGGGGGGAGCCGCCCCGATGAGCAGTACTTC.

The chain carries TRBV12-3 or TRBV12-4 and TRBJ1-2, with D perhaps TRBD1 (5 bases). V was pared by 5 bases and J by 6 bases, with 22 bases between. The CDR3 runs to 16 residues. The CDR3 DNA follows: TGTGCCAGCAGTCTACTGTCCCTCATGGGGGTAGATGGCTACACCTTC. This codes for CASSLLSLMGVDGYTF.

The chain carries TRBV29-1 and TRBJ2-3; 12 bases are shared with TRBD2. The CDR3 totals 15 residues. Germline CDR1 reads SQVTM; CDR2 reads ANQGSEA. V lost 8 bases, J lost 3 bases, and 9 bases stayed unmatched. CDR3 sequence: CSSPLAGGSTDTQYF. Here the CDR3 DNA reads TGCAGCTCCCCACTAGCGGGGGGAAGTACAGATACGCAGTATTTT.